The text below deals with one T cell receptor beta chain. What it binds is unknown. Sequenced material consisted of expressed TCRB transcripts (all of the isolated RNA was reverse transcribed). Profiled with immunoSEQ multiplex PCR; TCRdb holds only in-frame clones, not every one. The repertoire holds about 620,000 clones, with roughly 15% as singletons. The data were taken from a study of beta chain features in type 1 diabetes. Study-wide results and limits: Moderately but significantly shorter TCRB CDR3s were found in Type 1 diabetes patients in all four CD4+ subsets.

Per donor, one heparinised blood draw averaged about 116 mL. Sorting of CD4+ naive, central memory, regulatory and stem cell-like memory cells was performed via CD45RO/CCR7/CD25/CD127/CD95/CD27. There are 13 residues in the CDR3. Trimming stripped 3 bases from V and 4 bases from J, with 10 bases between. Per the germline V gene, CDR1 is SGHRS and CDR2 is YFSETQ. This rearrangement joins TRBV5-1 to TRBJ1-2, with D possibly being TRBD1 (5 bases). The sequenced sample was naive CD4+ T cells from blood. The TCR sequence derives from a man between 18 and 35 years old in good health. In DNA form, the CDR3 reads TGCGCCAGCAGCTGGGGCATATCCTATGGCTACACCTTC. Translating gives CASSWGISYGYTF.